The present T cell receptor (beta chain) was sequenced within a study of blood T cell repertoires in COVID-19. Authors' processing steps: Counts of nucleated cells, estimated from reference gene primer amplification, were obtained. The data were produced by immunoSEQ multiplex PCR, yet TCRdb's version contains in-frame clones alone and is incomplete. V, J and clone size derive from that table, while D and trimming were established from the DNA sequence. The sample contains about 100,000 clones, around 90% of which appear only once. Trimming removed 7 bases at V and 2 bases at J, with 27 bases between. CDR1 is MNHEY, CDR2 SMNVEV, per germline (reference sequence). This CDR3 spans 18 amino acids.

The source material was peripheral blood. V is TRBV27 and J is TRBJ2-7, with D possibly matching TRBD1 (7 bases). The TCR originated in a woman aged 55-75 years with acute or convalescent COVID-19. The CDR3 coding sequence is TGTGCCAGCACCGACAACCCCGCGGGGACAGTGGAGGCCTACGAGCAGTACGTC. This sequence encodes CASTDNPAGTVEAYEQYV.